A selection of T cell receptor beta chains follows, all from one sample in a study of control samples from healthy donors and cancer patients. Here immunoSEQ multiplex PCR was the method, and the copy in TCRdb shows in-frame clones only, minus some. The sample contains around 110,000 clones, 88% of which appear only once. Sample: blood. The origin of the receptors is a woman between 70 and 85 years old in good health. CDR3s include the opening cysteine and the closing phenylalanine or tryptophan. The D gene is left open where the match is weak. Size tells how often a clone was seen (once, few, many) or the class of an expanded clone, and some rows leave it out.

CASSQAHGPSTDTQYF TGTGCCAGCAGCCAAGCCCACGGGCCTAGCACAGATACGCAGTATTTT TRBJ2-3 . . TRBV4-2
CASRKNSGTSDEQFF TGTGCCAGCAGGAAGAATTCCGGGACCAGTGATGAGCAGTTCTTC TRBJ2-1 . . TRBV2
CASSSPRFYEQYF TGTGCCAGCAGCTCCCCTCGGTTCTACGAGCAGTACTTC TRBJ2-7 . . TRBV11-2
CASSQKGESTDTQYF TGCGCCAGCAGCCAGAAGGGGGAAAGCACAGATACGCAGTATTTT TRBJ2-3 . . TRBV4-3
CASLARGLYNEQFF TGTGCCAGCCTAGCGCGGGGGCTGTACAATGAGCAGTTCTTC TRBJ2-1 . . TRBV6-5
CASSFVAGGPTYEQYF TGTGCCAGCAGCTTTGTGGCGGGGGGGCCGACGTACGAGCAGTACTTC TRBJ2-7 . TRBD2 TRBV5-4
CASSLETRGREQFF TGCGCCAGCAGCTTGGAGACTAGGGGCCGGGAGCAGTTCTTC TRBJ2-1 . . TRBV5-1
CASSSLGGAGQPQHF TGTGCCAGCAGCTCGTTGGGGGGGGCCGGTCAGCCCCAGCATTTT TRBJ1-5 few . TRBV7-2
CASSISGRNYEQYF TGTGCCAGTAGTATTTCTGGCAGAAATTACGAGCAGTACTTC TRBJ2-7 . . TRBV19
CASSLTGYNEQFF TGTGCCAGCAGCCTAACGGGCTACAATGAGCAGTTCTTC TRBJ2-1 . . TRBV5-4
CSVGGTGGYGYTF TGCAGCGTTGGTGGGACAGGGGGGTATGGCTACACCTTC TRBJ1-2 . TRBD1 TRBV29-1
CASTRPGLYYGYTF TGTGCCAGCACGCGGCCGGGTCTTTACTATGGCTACACCTTC TRBJ1-2 . . TRBV6-8
CASSAEPGLGGYTF TGTGCCAGCAGCGCCGAGCCGGGCCTGGGAGGCTACACCTTC TRBJ1-2 once . TRBV11-2
CASSGSYTEAFF TGTGCCAGCAGTGGAAGTTATACTGAAGCTTTCTTT TRBJ1-1 . . TRBV12-3/TRBV12-4
CASSQDNSPEAFF TGCGCCAGCAGCCAAGATAACTCTCCTGAAGCTTTCTTT TRBJ1-1 . . TRBV4-1
CASRRQGQSTNEKLFF TGTGCCAGTCGGCGACAGGGCCAATCAACTAATGAAAAACTGTTTTTT TRBJ1-4 . TRBD1 TRBV19
CASSPPEGTGAEQYF TGTGCCAGCAGCCCACCCGAAGGGACAGGTGCCGAGCAGTACTTC TRBJ2-7 . TRBD1 TRBV4-2
CASSIGAAYGYTF TGTGCCAGTAGTATCGGGGCGGCCTATGGCTACACCTTC TRBJ1-2 . . TRBV19
CASSLRGYTDTQYF TGTGCCAGCAGCTTAAGGGGGTACACAGATACGCAGTATTTT TRBJ2-3 . . TRBV11-2
CASSSFGQLVNQPQHF TGTGCCAGCAGTAGTTTCGGTCAGCTAGTCAATCAGCCCCAGCATTTT TRBJ1-5 few . TRBV6-6
CASGPHLGFRSEKLFF TGTGCCAGCGGCCCCCATCTAGGCTTCCGGAGCGAAAAACTGTTTTTT TRBJ1-4 . . TRBV2
CASSTGGGEKLFF TGTGCCAGCAGCACTGGGGGCGGTGAAAAACTGTTTTTT TRBJ1-4 once . TRBV6-2/TRBV6-3
CASGLGQNYGYTF TGTGCTAGTGGTTTGGGGCAGAACTATGGCTACACCTTC TRBJ1-2 . . TRBV12-5
CASSLARGRFGYTF TGTGCCAGCAGCTTGGCGAGGGGGCGGTTCGGCTACACCTTC TRBJ1-2 . TRBD1 TRBV5-5
CASSLAIMHGYTF TGTGCCAGCAGTTTAGCAATAATGCATGGCTACACCTTC TRBJ1-2 . . TRBV12-3/TRBV12-4
CASSITTYSEAFF TGTGCCAGTAGTATAACGACTTATTCTGAAGCTTTCTTT TRBJ1-1 . . TRBV19
CASSQRGRGYTF TGTGCCAGCAGCCAACGGGGTAGAGGCTACACCTTC TRBJ1-2 . . TRBV3-1/TRBV3-2
CASSWGYGYTF TGCGCCAGCAGCTGGGGTTATGGCTACACCTTC TRBJ1-2 . . TRBV5-1
CASSPGGGWQTEAFF TGTGCCAGCAGCCCCGGGGGCGGTTGGCAAACTGAAGCTTTCTTT TRBJ1-1 . . TRBV11-3
CASSNLLASLDEQYF TGTGCCAGCAGTAACCTACTAGCGTCGTTGGACGAGCAGTACTTC TRBJ2-7 few TRBD2 TRBV6-2/TRBV6-3
CASRGTGDRPQHF TGTGCCAGCAGGGGGACAGGGGATCGGCCCCAGCATTTT TRBJ1-5 . TRBD1 TRBV6-6
CASSSGTMNTGELFF TGTGCCAGCAGTTCCGGGACAATGAACACCGGGGAGCTGTTTTTT TRBJ2-2 . . TRBV28
CASSEGEAQYF TGTGCCAGCAGTGAAGGGGAGGCGCAGTACTTC TRBJ2-7 . . TRBV2
CATTDRGGGNTEAFF TGCGCCACCACCGACAGGGGTGGAGGGAACACTGAAGCTTTCTTT TRBJ1-1 . TRBD1 TRBV5-1
CASSSGAGLAGGPTYEQYF TGTGCCAGCAGCTCCGGCGCGGGACTAGCGGGGGGACCCACCTACGAGCAGTACTTC TRBJ2-7 . TRBD2 TRBV7-6
CASSQDGYEQYF TGCGCCAGCAGCCAGGACGGCTACGAGCAGTACTTC TRBJ2-7 . . TRBV4-3
CASSEGAGPDTEAFF TGTGCCAGCAGTGAAGGGGCAGGCCCGGACACTGAAGCTTTCTTT TRBJ1-1 . . TRBV25-1
CASKRGQTYEQYF TGTGCCAGCAAGAGGGGACAGACCTACGAGCAGTACTTC TRBJ2-7 . TRBD1 TRBV2
CASSRGGASGVAETQYF TGTGCCAGCAGCCGGGGGGGGGCTAGCGGGGTCGCTGAGACCCAGTACTTC TRBJ2-5 . TRBD2 TRBV7-7
CASSEGPDTGELFF TGTGCCAGCAGCGAGGGACCGGACACCGGGGAGCTGTTTTTT TRBJ2-2 . . TRBV6-5
CASLGRIYEQYF TGTGCCAGTCTCGGGCGGATCTACGAGCAGTACTTC TRBJ2-7 . . TRBV24-1
CASSQEWEQASGNNQPQHF TGTGCCAGCAGCCAAGAATGGGAACAAGCCAGCGGTAACAATCAGCCCCAGCATTTT TRBJ1-5 . . TRBV14
CASSDGQGGVWNSPLHF TGTGCCAGCAGTGATGGGCAGGGGGGGGTGTGGAATTCACCCCTCCACTTT TRBJ1-6 . TRBD1 TRBV6-1
CASSPRGTSGGPTLQDTQYF TGTGCCAGCAGCCCCCGTGGCACTAGCGGGGGGCCCACCTTACAAGATACGCAGTATTTT TRBJ2-3 . TRBD2 TRBV9
CASSLTRLAGGYNEQFF TGTGCCAGCAGCTTAACTAGACTAGCGGGAGGGTACAATGAGCAGTTCTTC TRBJ2-1 . TRBD2 TRBV7-3
CASRANTEAFF TGTGCCAGCCGAGCGAACACTGAAGCTTTCTTT TRBJ1-1 . . TRBV2